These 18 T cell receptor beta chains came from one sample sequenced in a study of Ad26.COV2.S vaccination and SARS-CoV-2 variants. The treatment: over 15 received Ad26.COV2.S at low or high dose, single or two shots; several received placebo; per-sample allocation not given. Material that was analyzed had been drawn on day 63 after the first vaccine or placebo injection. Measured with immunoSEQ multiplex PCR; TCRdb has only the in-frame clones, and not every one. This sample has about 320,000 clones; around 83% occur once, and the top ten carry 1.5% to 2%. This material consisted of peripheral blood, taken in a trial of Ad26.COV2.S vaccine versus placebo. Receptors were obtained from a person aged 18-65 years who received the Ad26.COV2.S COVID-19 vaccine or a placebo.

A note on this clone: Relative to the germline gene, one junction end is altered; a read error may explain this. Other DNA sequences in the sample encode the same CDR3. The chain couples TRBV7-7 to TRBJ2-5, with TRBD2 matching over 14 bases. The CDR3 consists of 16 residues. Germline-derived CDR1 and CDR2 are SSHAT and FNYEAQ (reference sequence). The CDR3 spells CASSLGLAGGQETQYF. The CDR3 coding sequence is TGTGCTAGCAGCTTAGGACTAGCGGGGGGTCAAGAGACCCAGTACTTC.

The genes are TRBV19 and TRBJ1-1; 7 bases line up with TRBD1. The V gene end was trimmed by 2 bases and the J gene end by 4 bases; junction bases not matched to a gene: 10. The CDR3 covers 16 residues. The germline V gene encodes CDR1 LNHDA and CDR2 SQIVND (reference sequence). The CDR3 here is CASSILATDRPTEAFF. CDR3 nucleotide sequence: TGTGCCAGTAGTATACTCGCCACGGACAGGCCCACTGAAGCTTTCTTT.

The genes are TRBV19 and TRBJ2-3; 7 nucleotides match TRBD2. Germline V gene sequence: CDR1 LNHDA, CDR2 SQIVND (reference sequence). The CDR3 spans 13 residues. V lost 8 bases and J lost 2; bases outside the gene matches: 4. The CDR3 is CASEAGNTDTQYF. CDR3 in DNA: TGTGCCAGTGAAGCGGGGAACACAGATACGCAGTATTTT. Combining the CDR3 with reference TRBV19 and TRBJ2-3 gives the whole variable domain DGGITQSPKYLFRKEGQNVTLSCEQNLNHDAMYWYRQDPGQGLRLIYYSQIVNDFQKGDIAEGYSVSREKKESFPLTVTSAQKNPTAFYLCASEAGNTDTQYFGPGTRLTVL.

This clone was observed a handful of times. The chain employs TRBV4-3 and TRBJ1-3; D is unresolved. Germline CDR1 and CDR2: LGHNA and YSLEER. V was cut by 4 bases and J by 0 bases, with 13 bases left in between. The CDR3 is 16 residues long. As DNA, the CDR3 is TGCGCCAGCAGCCCCGGGGATCTCCTCTCTGGAAACACCATATATTTT. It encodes CASSPGDLLSGNTIYF.

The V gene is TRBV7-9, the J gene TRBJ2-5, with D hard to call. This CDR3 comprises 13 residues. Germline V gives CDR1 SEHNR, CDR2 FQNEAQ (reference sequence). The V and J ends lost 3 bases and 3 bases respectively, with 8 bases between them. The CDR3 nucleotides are TGTGCCAGCAGCTTTCCCTCCGAAGAGACCCAGTACTTC. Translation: CASSFPSEETQYF. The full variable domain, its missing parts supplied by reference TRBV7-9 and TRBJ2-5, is DTGVSQNPRHKITKRGQNVTFRCDPISEHNRLYWYRQTLGQGPEFLTYFQNEAQLEKSRLLSDRFSAERPKGSFSTLEIQRTEQGDSAMYLCASSFPSEETQYFGPGTRLLVL.

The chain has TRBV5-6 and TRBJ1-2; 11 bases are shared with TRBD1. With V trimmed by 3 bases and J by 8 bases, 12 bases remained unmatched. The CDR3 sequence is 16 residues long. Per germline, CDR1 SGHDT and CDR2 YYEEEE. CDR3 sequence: CASSSTQDRGLGGYTF. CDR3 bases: TGTGCCAGCAGCTCAACACAGGACAGGGGGCTTGGGGGCTACACCTTC.

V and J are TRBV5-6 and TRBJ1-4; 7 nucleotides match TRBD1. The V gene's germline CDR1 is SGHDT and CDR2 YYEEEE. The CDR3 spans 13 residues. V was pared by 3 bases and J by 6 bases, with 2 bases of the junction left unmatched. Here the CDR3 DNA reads TGTGCCAGCAGCTCCGGGACAGATGAAAAACTGTTTTTT. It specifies CASSSGTDEKLFF.

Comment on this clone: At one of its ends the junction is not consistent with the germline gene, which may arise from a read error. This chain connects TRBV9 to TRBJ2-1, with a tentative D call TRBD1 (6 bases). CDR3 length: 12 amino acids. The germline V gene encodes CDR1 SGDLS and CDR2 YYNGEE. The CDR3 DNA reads TGTGCCAGCAGCTACCAACAGGGAAACATCCTCTTC. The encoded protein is CASSYQQGNILF.

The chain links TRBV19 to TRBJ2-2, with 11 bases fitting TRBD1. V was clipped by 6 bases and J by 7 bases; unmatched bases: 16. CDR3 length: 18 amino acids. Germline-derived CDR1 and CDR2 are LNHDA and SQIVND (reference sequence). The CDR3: CASRTDRGRTERDGELFF. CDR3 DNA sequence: TGTGCCAGTAGAACGGACAGGGGGCGCACAGAACGCGACGGGGAGCTGTTTTTT.

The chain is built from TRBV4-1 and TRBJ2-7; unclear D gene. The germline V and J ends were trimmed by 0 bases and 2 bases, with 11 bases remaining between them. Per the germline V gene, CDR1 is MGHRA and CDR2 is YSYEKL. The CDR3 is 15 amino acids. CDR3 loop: CASSQDDTLTYEQYF. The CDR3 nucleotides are TGCGCCAGCAGCCAAGACGACACTCTGACCTACGAGCAGTACTTC.

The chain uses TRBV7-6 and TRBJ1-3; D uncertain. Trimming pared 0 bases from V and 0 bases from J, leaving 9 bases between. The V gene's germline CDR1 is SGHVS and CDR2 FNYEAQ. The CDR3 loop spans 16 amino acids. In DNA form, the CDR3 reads TGTGCCAGCAGCTTAGCGTTGGGAAACTCTGGAAACACCATATATTTT. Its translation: CASSLALGNSGNTIYF.

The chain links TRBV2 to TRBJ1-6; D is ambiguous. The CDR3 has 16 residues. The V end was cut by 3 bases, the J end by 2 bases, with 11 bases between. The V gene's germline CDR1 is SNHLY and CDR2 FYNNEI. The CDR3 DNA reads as TGTGCCAGCAGTGATGGGGATTTCACCTATAATTCACCCCTCCACTTT. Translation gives CASSDGDFTYNSPLHF.

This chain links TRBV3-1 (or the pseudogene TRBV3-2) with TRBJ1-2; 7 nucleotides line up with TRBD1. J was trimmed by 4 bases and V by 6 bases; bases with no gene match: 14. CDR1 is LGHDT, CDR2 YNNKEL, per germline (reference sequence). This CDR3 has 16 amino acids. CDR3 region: CASSLTNPGQSYGYTF. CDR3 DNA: TGTGCCAGCAGTCTTACTAATCCGGGACAGAGCTATGGCTACACCTTC.

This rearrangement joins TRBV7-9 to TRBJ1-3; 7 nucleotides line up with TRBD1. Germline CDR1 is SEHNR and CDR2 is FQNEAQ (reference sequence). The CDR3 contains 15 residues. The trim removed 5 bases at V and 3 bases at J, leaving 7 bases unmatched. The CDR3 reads CASSPTGAYGNTIYF. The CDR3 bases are TGTGCCAGCAGCCCTACAGGGGCTTATGGAAACACCATATATTTT.

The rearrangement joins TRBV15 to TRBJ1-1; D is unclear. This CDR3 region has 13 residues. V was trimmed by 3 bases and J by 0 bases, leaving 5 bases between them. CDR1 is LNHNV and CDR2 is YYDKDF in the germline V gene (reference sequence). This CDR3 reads CATSSNLNTEAFF. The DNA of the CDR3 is TGTGCCACCAGCAGCAATCTGAACACTGAAGCTTTCTTT. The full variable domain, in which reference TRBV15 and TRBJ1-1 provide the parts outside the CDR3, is DAMVIQNPRYQVTQFGKPVTLSCSQTLNHNVMYWYQQKSSQAPKLLFHYYDKDFNNEADTPDNFQSRRPNTSFCFLDIRSPGLGDTAMYLCATSSNLNTEAFFGQGTRLTVV.

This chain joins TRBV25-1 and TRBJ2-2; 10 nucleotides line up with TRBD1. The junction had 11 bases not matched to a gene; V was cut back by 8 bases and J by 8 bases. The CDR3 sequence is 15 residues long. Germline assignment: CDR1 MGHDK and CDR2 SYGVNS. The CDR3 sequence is CASSLRQGARGELFF. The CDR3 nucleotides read TGTGCCAGCTCACTTCGACAGGGGGCGCGGGGGGAGCTGTTTTTT.

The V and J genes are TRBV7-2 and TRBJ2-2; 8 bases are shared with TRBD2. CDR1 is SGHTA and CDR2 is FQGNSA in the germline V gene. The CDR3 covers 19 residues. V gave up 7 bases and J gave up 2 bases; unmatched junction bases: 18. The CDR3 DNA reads TGTGCCAGCATGGACCGGCGGGGGAGCGGGGGAGCAAACACCGGGGAGCTGTTTTTT. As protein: CASMDRRGSGGANTGELFF.

In DNA form, the CDR3 reads TGCAGCGTTGAAATGGGGTTCTACGAGCAGTACTTC. Translated, it gives CSVEMGFYEQYF. V is TRBV29-1 and J is TRBJ2-7; D gene unclear. The CDR3 spans 12 residues. The V and J ends lost 2 bases and 3 bases respectively, with 8 bases between them. Germline CDR1 reads SQVTM; CDR2 reads ANQGSEA.